These 5 T cell receptor delta chains originate from one sample sequenced in a study of DNA immune sequencing with unique molecular identifiers. All 8 TRDV and 4 TRDJ genes were targeted in 32-plex amplification of genomic DNA. The library had 12-nucleotide UMIs introduced over 3 barcoding cycles, then a second adapter PCR. TCRdb made new clone calls on the multiplex PCR reads using CATT. The sample yields more than 2,000 delta-chain clones, approximately 14% seen once. The sequencing sample was made of gamma-delta T cells from PBMCs. Receptors originate from a human donor in good health.

As regards this clone: This probably arose from a read error, given a far larger clone one base away. Other DNA sequences of this sample code for an identical CDR3. The rearrangement uses TRDV1 and TRDJ1; 9 bases match TRDD3. Since TCRdb gives no J gene, matching the DNA to germline was used here to assign it. Per germline, CDR1 TSWWSYY and CDR2 QGS. The CDR3 has 25 residues. J gave up 0 bases and V 3 bases, and 32 bases lay outside the gene matches. CDR3 protein: CALGELDTDAITGGPGTRYTDKLIF. Written as DNA, the CDR3 is TGTGCTCTTGGGGAGCTTGATACTGACGCAATAACTGGGGGACCCGGGACCAGGTACACCGATAAACTCATCTTT.

With regard to this clone: It differs at one base from a far larger clone, so likely a read error. The J gene is TRDJ3; the V gene was not called; the D call of TRDD3 is as the table states it, not checked on the DNA. This CDR3 spans 18 amino acids. This CDR3 is CACDVLGDTSWDTRQMFF. The CDR3 DNA reads TGTGCCTGTGATGTACTGGGGGATACGTCCTGGGACACCCGACAAATGTTTTTC.

The table lists this clone with a few counts. This DNA's translation and the protein TCRdb lists, from a much larger clone, do not match at residue 6, likely due to a read error; the protein shown is translated from the DNA. Other DNA sequences in the sample encode the same CDR3. This chain links TRDV1 with TRDJ1; no clear D gene. This CDR3 is 11 amino acids long. Looked up from germline, CDR1 is TSWWSYY and CDR2 is QGS. Trimming removed 4 bases at V and 4 bases at J, with 4 bases between. CDR3 amino acids: CALGGLDKLIF. The CDR3 coding sequence is TGTGCTCTTGGGGGGCTCGATAAACTCATCTTT.

This clone occurred a few times. This sequence may be a read error, since a much larger clone differs from it by one base. Other nucleotide sequences from this sample produce the same CDR3. The chain is built from TRDV2 and TRDJ1, with D possibly TRDD3 on 6 matching bases. Trimming stripped 0 bases from V and 8 bases from J, with 27 bases between. The CDR3 is 18 residues long. CDR1 and CDR2 from the germline V gene are GEAIGNYY and EKD. CDR3 coding DNA: TGTGCCTGTGACACCGTCTTCGGTGGGGGGCACACGGAAGGGAAACTCATCTTT. It is translated as CACDTVFGGGHTEGKLIF.

In its sample, this clone is large. The chain couples TRDV2 to TRDJ1, with D perhaps TRDD3 (5 bases). Germline-derived CDR1 and CDR2 are GEAIGNYY and EKD. The germline V and J ends were trimmed by 1 base and 3 bases, with 14 bases remaining between them. There are 15 residues in the CDR3. CDR3 coding DNA: TGTGCCTGTGACACGGTGGGGAGGTCGGCCGATAAACTCATCTTT. As protein: CACDTVGRSADKLIF.